The 26 T cell receptor beta chains in this list originate from one sample, sequenced in a study of blood T cell repertoires in COVID-19. The repertoire was sequenced with immunoSEQ multiplex PCR; TCRdb's copy has only in-frame clones and lacks some. The sample lists around 200,000 clones, around 86% occurring once. Material for sequencing was PBMCs or T cells enriched from blood (not recorded which). The receptor source for this set is a woman in her forties with acute COVID-19.

The chain joins TRBV12-3 or TRBV12-4 to TRBJ1-3, with 7 bases aligning to TRBD1. The CDR3 is made up of 11 amino acids. Unmatched junction bases numbered 8, after V lost 8 bases and J lost 13 bases. The DNA of the CDR3 is TGTGCCAGCTCCCAGGGGGAGAAGATATATTTT. Translated, it gives CASSQGEKIYF.

The genes are TRBV4-1 and TRBJ2-1; 7 bases match TRBD2. CDR1 MGHRA and CDR2 YSYEKL come from the germline V gene. The CDR3 has 14 residues. Losses at the gene ends were 1 base for V and 3 bases for J; bases not matched to a gene: 0. CDR3 DNA: TGCGCCAGCAGCCAAGGGGGGGGCTACAATGAGCAGTTCTTC. Its protein product is CASSQGGGYNEQFF.

The genes are TRBV6-5 and TRBJ2-1; 10 bases are shared with TRBD2. The germline V gene encodes CDR1 MNHEY and CDR2 SVGAGI. CDR3 size: 15 residues. The V gene end was trimmed by 6 bases and the J gene end by 3 bases; junction bases not matched to a gene: 5. The CDR3 loop reads CASSAQRGGYNEQFF. The CDR3 nucleotides read TGTGCCAGCAGCGCCCAGCGGGGGGGCTACAATGAGCAGTTCTTC.

V gene TRBV7-6 combines with J gene TRBJ2-2; 9 bases match TRBD2. V trimming: 0 bases; J trimming: 6 bases; junction bases outside the gene matches: 5. Germline V CDR1 and CDR2: SGHVS, FNYEAQ. CDR3 length: 16 amino acids. CDR3 in DNA: TGTGCCAGCAGCTTAGCTTTAGCGGGGGAGGCCGGGGAGCTGTTTTTT. Its protein product is CASSLALAGEAGELFF.

The gene calls are TRBV7-9 and TRBJ1-2; maybe TRBD1 (6 bases). CDR3 size: 14 residues. CDR1 SEHNR and CDR2 FQNEAQ come from the germline V gene (reference sequence). The V end was cut by 3 bases, the J end by 0 bases, with 8 bases between. As DNA, the CDR3 is TGTGCCAGCAGCTTCGGACAGACTAACTATGGCTACACCTTC. Translating gives CASSFGQTNYGYTF.

J is TRBJ1-1 and V is TRBV28; 8 bases match TRBD1. J was trimmed by 1 base and V by 7 bases; bases with no gene match: 8. This CDR3 contains 15 residues. Germline loops: CDR1 MDHEN, CDR2 SYDVKM. CDR3 nucleotide sequence: TGTGCCAGCACGATGACAGGGGCCTGGAACACTGAAGCTTTCTTT. As protein: CASTMTGAWNTEAFF. The full variable domain, in which reference TRBV28 and TRBJ1-1 provide the parts outside the CDR3, is DVKVTQSSRYLVKRTGEKVFLECVQDMDHENMFWYRQDPGLGLRLIYFSYDVKMKEKGDIPEGYSVSREKKERFSLILESASTNQTSMYLCASTMTGAWNTEAFFGQGTRLTVV.

The rearrangement uses TRBV7-9 and TRBJ2-7, with a tentative D call TRBD1 (6 bases). Germline-derived CDR1 and CDR2 are SEHNR and FQNEAQ (reference sequence). The V gene lost 4 bases and the J gene lost 2 bases, with 9 bases spanning the gap. The CDR3 is 13 residues long. CDR3 sequence: CASSSQGTYEQYV. For the CDR3, the DNA is TGTGCCAGCAGCTCCCAGGGGACCTACGAGCAGTACGTC.

V and J are TRBV27 and TRBJ1-6; TRBD1 matches 7 bases. In germline, CDR1 is MNHEY, CDR2 SMNVEV (reference sequence). Germline trimming cut 5 bases from V and 7 bases from J; bases unmatched to any gene: 5. The CDR3 covers 14 residues. CDR3 coding DNA: TGTGCCAGCAGTCCACAGACAGGGAATTCACCCCTCCACTTT. This sequence encodes CASSPQTGNSPLHF.

This clone was recorded once. A read error may account for a junction end that differs from germline. The chain recombines TRBV7-9 with TRBJ1-5, with a tentative D call TRBD1 (6 bases). Germline CDR1 and CDR2: SEHNR and FQNEAQ (reference sequence). There are 17 residues in the CDR3. The CDR3 DNA reads as TGCGCCAGCAGCTTAGGTAGGGGGGGGGCTAGCAATCAGCCCCAGCATTTT. This encodes CASSLGRGGASNQPQHF.

The V and J genes are TRBV5-4 and TRBJ2-1; TRBD1 might be the D (7 bases). This CDR3 spans 16 amino acids. V dropped 3 bases and J dropped 3 bases, with 16 bases sitting between them. CDR1 is SGHNT, CDR2 YYREEE, per germline (reference sequence). The CDR3 bases are TGTGCCAGCAGCTGGCTCAGGGGGGCCGACTACAATGAGCAGTTCTTC. Translated: CASSWLRGADYNEQFF.

This chain connects TRBV19 to TRBJ2-7; D not resolved. The CDR3 runs 14 residues. V gave up 3 bases and J gave up 1 base, with 10 bases separating them. CDR1 is LNHDA and CDR2 is SQIVND in the germline V gene (reference sequence). CDR3 loop: CASSIVTESYEQYF. In DNA form, the CDR3 reads TGTGCCAGTAGTATCGTTACCGAGTCCTACGAGCAGTACTTC.

The rearrangement joins TRBV19 to TRBJ1-1; D is possibly TRBD1 (5 bases). V was clipped by 5 bases and J by 5 bases, with 12 bases between them. CDR3 length: 13 residues. Germline V gives CDR1 LNHDA, CDR2 SQIVND (reference sequence). DNA of the CDR3: TGTGCCAGTAGTGACTCAAGGGGTACTGAAGCTTTCTTT. This sequence encodes CASSDSRGTEAFF.

The V gene is TRBV27, the J gene TRBJ2-2; D remains ambiguous. Germline V gene data show CDR1 as MNHEY and CDR2 as SMNVEV (reference sequence). V shed 2 bases and J shed 7 bases, with 5 bases lying between them. This CDR3 has 12 amino acids. CDR3 nucleotide sequence: TGTGCCAGCAGTTTAACGGTCGGGGAGCTGTTTTTT. Its protein product is CASSLTVGELFF.

V gene TRBV18 combines with J gene TRBJ1-1, with D perhaps TRBD1 (6 bases). The CDR3 loop spans 15 amino acids. Trimming stripped 5 bases from V and 7 bases from J, with 20 bases between. CDR1 KGHSH and CDR2 LQKENI come from the germline V gene. CDR3 amino acids: CASSEQGYGSGEAFF. DNA of the CDR3: TGTGCCAGCTCAGAACAGGGATATGGTTCGGGTGAAGCTTTCTTT.

The chain joins TRBV7-9 to TRBJ1-2, with D perhaps TRBD1 (5 bases). The CDR3 loop spans 15 amino acids. V shed 7 bases and J shed 0 bases, with 15 bases lying between them. Germline lookup yields CDR1 SEHNR and CDR2 FQNEAQ (reference sequence). The CDR3 nucleotides read TGTGCCAGCACTATTCCGGGGGAATCTAACTATGGCTACACCTTC. Amino acid sequence: CASTIPGESNYGYTF.

This chain joins TRBV6-5 and TRBJ1-1, with D perhaps TRBD1 (5 bases). Trimming took 6 bases from V and 11 from J, leaving 13 bases between them. The germline V gene encodes CDR1 MNHEY and CDR2 SVGAGI. This CDR3 is built from 11 residues. CDR3 in amino acids: CASSRADRAFF. CDR3 DNA: TGTGCCAGCAGCAGGGCTGATCGGGCTTTCTTT.

This clone has a count of ten or more. The chain has TRBV29-1 and TRBJ1-1, with 7 bases aligning to TRBD1. Germline lookup yields CDR1 SQVTM and CDR2 ANQGSEA. The CDR3 totals 12 residues. Losses at the gene ends were 4 bases for V and 10 bases for J; bases not matched to a gene: 9. The CDR3 DNA reads TGCAGCGTTGTAGTGGGGCAGGGGGGAGCTTTCTTT. The encoded protein is CSVVVGQGGAFF.

The chain combines TRBV18 with TRBJ1-2; 9 positions agree with TRBD1. The CDR3 is made up of 13 amino acids. J lost 7 bases, V lost 6 bases, and 6 bases had no gene match. Germline CDR1 reads KGHSH; CDR2 reads LQKENI. The CDR3 DNA sequence: TGTGCCAGCTCGCCGGACAGGGGTTCTGGCTACACCTTC. As protein: CASSPDRGSGYTF.

The chain uses TRBV6-5 and TRBJ2-5; the D gene is possibly TRBD2 (6 bases). From germline, CDR1 is MNHEY and CDR2 SVGAGI. Trimming took 2 bases from V and 5 from J, leaving 6 bases between them. There are 12 residues in the CDR3. CDR3 protein: CASSYGGETQYF. The CDR3, as DNA: TGTGCCAGCAGTTACGGGGGGGAGACCCAGTACTTC.

CDR3 region: CASRDSPGQGGELFF. The DNA of the CDR3 is TGTGCCAGCCGTGACTCTCCAGGGCAGGGCGGGGAGCTGTTTTTT. The rearrangement joins TRBV6-5 to TRBJ2-2; a weak D match, TRBD1 (5 bases). The CDR3 sequence is 15 residues long. From germline, CDR1 is MNHEY and CDR2 SVGAGI. Trimming stripped 8 bases from V and 7 bases from J, with 20 bases between.

J is TRBJ2-7 and V is TRBV28; TRBD1 agrees at 7 bases. Germline CDR1 is MDHEN and CDR2 is SYDVKM. V dropped 5 bases and J dropped 9; count of bases not matched to a gene: 7. This CDR3 has 12 residues. CDR3 sequence: CASSQDRVGQYF. The CDR3 DNA reads as TGTGCCAGCAGTCAAGACAGGGTAGGGCAGTACTTC. Filled out from reference TRBV28 and TRBJ2-7, the complete variable domain reads DVKVTQSSRYLVKRTGEKVFLECVQDMDHENMFWYRQDPGLGLRLIYFSYDVKMKEKGDIPEGYSVSREKKERFSLILESASTNQTSMYLCASSQDRVGQYFGPGTRLTVT.

This clone appeared a few times. The J gene is TRBJ1-2, the V gene TRBV7-9, with TRBD1 identical over 12 bases. Germline loops: CDR1 SEHNR, CDR2 FQNEAQ (reference sequence). The CDR3 has 15 amino acids. V trimming: 1 base; J trimming: 7 bases; junction bases outside the gene matches: 4. The chain's CDR3 is CASSLGGTGGSGYTF. The CDR3 DNA sequence: TGTGCCAGCAGCTTAGGAGGGACAGGGGGCAGTGGCTACACCTTC.

The V call is TRBV4-1, the J call TRBJ1-4; D may be TRBD1 (5 bases). Germline loops: CDR1 MGHRA, CDR2 YSYEKL. V was shortened by 4 bases and J by 0 bases, with 24 bases between the two germline ends. The CDR3 totals 20 residues. The CDR3 DNA follows: TGCGCCAGCAGCCCGTTATTGCGGGACCGAAAAGTTGCAACTAATGAAAAACTGTTTTTT. It codes for CASSPLLRDRKVATNEKLFF.

The rearrangement joins TRBV2 to TRBJ1-5, with D possibly being TRBD1 (6 bases). This CDR3 comprises 16 residues. CDR1 SNHLY and CDR2 FYNNEI come from the germline V gene. The V gene lost 5 bases and the J gene lost 5 bases, with 19 bases spanning the gap. CDR3 residues: CASSTGTPLVDQPQHF. The DNA of the CDR3 is TGTGCCAGCAGTACCGGGACACCCTTGGTGGATCAGCCCCAGCATTTT. Complete variable domain (other parts from reference TRBV2 and TRBJ1-5): EPEVTQTPSHQVTQMGQEVILRCVPISNHLYFYWYRQILGQKVEFLVSFYNNEISEKSEIFDDQFSVERPDGSNFTLKIRSTKLEDSAMYFCASSTGTPLVDQPQHFGDGTRLSIL.

This CDR3 is CASSPTGSYNSPLHF. In nucleotides, the CDR3 is TGTGCCAGCAGCCCTACTGGTTCCTATAATTCACCCCTCCACTTT. The chain uses TRBV11-2 and TRBJ1-6, with unresolved D. Trimming shortened V by 5 bases and J by 1 base, and 9 bases separated the two germline ends. CDR1 and CDR2 (germline): SGHAT, FQNNGV. CDR3 size: 15 residues.

This chain connects TRBV9 to TRBJ1-2, with D hard to call. V dropped 7 bases and J dropped 1 base, with 11 bases sitting between them. CDR3 length: 13 residues. Per the germline V gene, CDR1 is SGDLS and CDR2 is YYNGEE. The CDR3 here is CASGPESNYGYTF. Written as DNA, the CDR3 is TGTGCCAGCGGGCCAGAAAGTAACTATGGCTACACCTTC.